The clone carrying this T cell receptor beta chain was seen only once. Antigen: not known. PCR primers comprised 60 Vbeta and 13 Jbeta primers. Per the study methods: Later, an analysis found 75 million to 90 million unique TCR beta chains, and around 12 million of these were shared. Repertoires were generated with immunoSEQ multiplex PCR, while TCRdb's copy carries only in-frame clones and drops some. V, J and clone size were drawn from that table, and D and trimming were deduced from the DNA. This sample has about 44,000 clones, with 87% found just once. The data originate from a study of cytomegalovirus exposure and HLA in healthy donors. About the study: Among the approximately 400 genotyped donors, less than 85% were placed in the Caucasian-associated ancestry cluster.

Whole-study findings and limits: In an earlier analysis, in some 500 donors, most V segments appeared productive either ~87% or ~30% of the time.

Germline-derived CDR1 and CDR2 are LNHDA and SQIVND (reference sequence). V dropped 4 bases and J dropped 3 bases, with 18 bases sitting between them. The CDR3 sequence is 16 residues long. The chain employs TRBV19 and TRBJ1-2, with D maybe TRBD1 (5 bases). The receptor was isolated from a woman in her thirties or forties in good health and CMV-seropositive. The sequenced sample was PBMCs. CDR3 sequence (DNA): TGTGCCAGTAGTACCCCGACAGCCCTACGGTACTATGGCTACACCTTC. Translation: CASSTPTALRYYGYTF. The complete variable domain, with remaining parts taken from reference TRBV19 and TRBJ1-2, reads DGGITQSPKYLFRKEGQNVTLSCEQNLNHDAMYWYRQDPGQGLRLIYYSQIVNDFQKGDIAEGYSVSREKKESFPLTVTSAQKNPTAFYLCASSTPTALRYYGYTFGSGTRLTVV.